This T cell receptor (beta chain) was captured in a study of fetal regulatory T cell absence and autoimmunity. Here immunoSEQ multiplex PCR was the method, and the copy in TCRdb shows in-frame clones only, minus some. The table has 95,000 or so clones, 60% to 80% seen once. V lost 5 bases and J 1 base, leaving 13 bases between the germline ends. The germline V gene encodes CDR1 SGHNT and CDR2 YENEEA. The CDR3 runs to 15 residues. The sequencing input was pancreas tissue. The receptor was isolated from a male donor with IPEX syndrome. This sequence joins TRBV11-3 and TRBJ2-3, with D tentatively TRBD1 or TRBD2 (5 bases each). In nucleotides, the CDR3 is TGTGCCAGCAGCGGTATGGGGGATGGCACAGATACGCAGTATTTT. Its protein is CASSGMGDGTDTQYF.